This T cell receptor beta chain is drawn from a study of OX40 agonist ivuxolimab in advanced cancers. Notes on the study in general: The authors also found low normalized T-cell clonal expansion in some nonresponders.

About this clone: What it binds is unknown.

The germline CDR1 and CDR2 sequences are MNHEY and SVGAGI. Trimming removed 8 bases from V and 0 bases from J, with 11 bases in between. The CDR3 is 15 residues long. The table came from immunoSEQ multiplex PCR; TCRdb's copy has only in-frame clones and leaves some out. This sample has about 70,000 clones, with 78% found just once. The chain has TRBV6-5 and TRBJ2-6; D gene uncertain. The specimen was CD4+ or CD8+ T cells sorted from blood, collected in a trial of the OX40 agonist ivuxolimab. The TCR sequence derives from an adult with an advanced solid tumor such as melanoma, head and neck, liver or kidney cancer. CDR3 DNA: TGTGCCAGCGGATTAATGGGCTCTGGGGCCAACGTCCTGACTTTC. It yields the protein CASGLMGSGANVLTF.